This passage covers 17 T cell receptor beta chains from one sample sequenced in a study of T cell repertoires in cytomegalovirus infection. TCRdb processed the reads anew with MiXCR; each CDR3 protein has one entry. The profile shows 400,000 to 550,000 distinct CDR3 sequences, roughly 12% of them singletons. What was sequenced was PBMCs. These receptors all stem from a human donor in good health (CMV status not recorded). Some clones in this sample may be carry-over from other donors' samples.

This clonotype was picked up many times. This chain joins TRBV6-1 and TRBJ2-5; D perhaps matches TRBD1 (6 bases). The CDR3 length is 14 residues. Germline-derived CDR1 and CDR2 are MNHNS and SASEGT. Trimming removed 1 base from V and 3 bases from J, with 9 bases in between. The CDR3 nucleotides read TGTGCCAGCAGTGAAGGAGGGACAAAAGAGACCCAGTACTTC. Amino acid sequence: CASSEGGTKETQYF.

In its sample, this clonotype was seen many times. The CDR3 DNA follows: TGTGCCAGCAGCTTAGTCCCTCTGGGAGAGCAGTTCTTC. This codes for CASSLVPLGEQFF. The chain carries TRBV7-9 and TRBJ2-1, with D uncertain. This CDR3 is built from 13 residues. The ends were cut back, 1 base at V and 10 bases at J, with 11 bases in the middle. The V gene's germline CDR1 is SEHNR and CDR2 FQNEAQ (reference sequence).

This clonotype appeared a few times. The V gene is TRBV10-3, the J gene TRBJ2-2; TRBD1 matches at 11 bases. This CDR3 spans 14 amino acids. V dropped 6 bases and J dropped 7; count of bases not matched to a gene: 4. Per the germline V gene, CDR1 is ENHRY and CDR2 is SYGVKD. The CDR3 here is CAISPGQGDGELFF. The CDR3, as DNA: TGTGCCATCAGCCCGGGACAGGGGGACGGGGAGCTGTTTTTT.

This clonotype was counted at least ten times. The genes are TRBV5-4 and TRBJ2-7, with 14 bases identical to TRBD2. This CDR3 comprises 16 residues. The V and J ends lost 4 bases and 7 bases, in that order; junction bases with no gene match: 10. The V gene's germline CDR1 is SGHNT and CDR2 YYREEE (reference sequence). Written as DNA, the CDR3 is TGTGCCAGCAGCCCCAGACTAGCGGGAGGGCCCGGAGAGCAGTACTTC. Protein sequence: CASSPRLAGGPGEQYF.

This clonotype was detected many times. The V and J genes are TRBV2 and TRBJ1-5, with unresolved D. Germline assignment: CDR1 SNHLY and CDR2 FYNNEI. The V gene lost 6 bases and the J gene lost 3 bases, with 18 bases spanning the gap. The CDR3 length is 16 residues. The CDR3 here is CASSPLITAVNQPQHF. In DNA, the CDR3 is TGTGCCAGCAGCCCACTCATTACGGCTGTCAATCAGCCCCAGCATTTT.

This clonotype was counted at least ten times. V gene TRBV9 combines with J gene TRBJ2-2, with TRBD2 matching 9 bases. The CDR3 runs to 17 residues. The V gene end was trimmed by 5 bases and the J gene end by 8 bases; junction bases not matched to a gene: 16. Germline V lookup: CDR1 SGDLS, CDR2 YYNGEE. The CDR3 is CASRGSSGSMITGELFF. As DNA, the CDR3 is TGTGCCAGCAGGGGAAGTAGCGGGAGTATGATCACGGGGGAGCTGTTTTTT. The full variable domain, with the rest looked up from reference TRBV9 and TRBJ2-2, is DSGVTQTPKHLITATGQRVTLRCSPRSGDLSVYWYQQSLDQGLQFLIQYYNGEERAKGNILERFSAQQFPDLHSELNLSSLELGDSALYFCASRGSSGSMITGELFFGEGSRLTVL.

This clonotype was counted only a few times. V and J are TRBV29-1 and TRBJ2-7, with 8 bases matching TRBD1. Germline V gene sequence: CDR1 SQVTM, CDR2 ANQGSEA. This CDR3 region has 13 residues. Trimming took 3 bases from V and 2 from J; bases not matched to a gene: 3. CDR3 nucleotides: TGCAGCGTTGAGGGACAGGTCGCCTACGAGCAGTACTTC. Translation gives CSVEGQVAYEQYF.

The CDR3 here is CASSFRLAGAANEQFF. CDR3 coding DNA: TGCGCCAGCAGCTTCCGACTAGCGGGAGCAGCAAATGAGCAGTTCTTC. The gene calls are TRBV5-1 and TRBJ2-1; 12 bases align to TRBD2. The V segment lost 2 bases and the J segment 7 bases; nucleotides outside the gene matches: 7. The germline V gene has CDR1 SGHRS and CDR2 YFSETQ. The CDR3 loop spans 16 amino acids.

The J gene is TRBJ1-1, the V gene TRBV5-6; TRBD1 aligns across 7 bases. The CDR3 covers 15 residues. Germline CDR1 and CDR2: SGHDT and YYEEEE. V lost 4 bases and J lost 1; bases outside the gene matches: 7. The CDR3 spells CASSEGAGRNTEAFF. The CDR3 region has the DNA TGTGCCAGCAGCGAGGGGGCGGGACGGAACACTGAAGCTTTCTTT.

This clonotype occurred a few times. CDR3 sequence (DNA): TGTGCCAGCAGGAGACAAGCGGGGACAGATACGCAGTATTTT. This gives the protein CASRRQAGTDTQYF. The chain couples TRBV6-1 to TRBJ2-3, with TRBD2 matching over 7 bases. Germline loops: CDR1 MNHNS, CDR2 SASEGT. The CDR3 consists of 14 residues. V shed 6 bases, J shed 3 bases, and the junction held 6 bases outside the gene matches.

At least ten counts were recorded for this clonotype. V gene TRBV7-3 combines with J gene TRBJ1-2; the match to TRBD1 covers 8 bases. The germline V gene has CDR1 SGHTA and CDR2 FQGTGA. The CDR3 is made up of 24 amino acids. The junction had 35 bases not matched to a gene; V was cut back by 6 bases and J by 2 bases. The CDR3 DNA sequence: TGTGCCAGCAGACCCCGGGACAGGAAGGGTGACAGCCAGGTTACACCCCCCCCCAACTATGGCTACACCTTC. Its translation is CASRPRDRKGDSQVTPPPNYGYTF.

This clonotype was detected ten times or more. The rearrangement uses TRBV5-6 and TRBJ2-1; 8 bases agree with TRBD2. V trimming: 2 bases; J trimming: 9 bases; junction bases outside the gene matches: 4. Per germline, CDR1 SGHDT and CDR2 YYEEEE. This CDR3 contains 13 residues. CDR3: CASSLTGLGEQFF. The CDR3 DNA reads TGTGCCAGCAGCTTAACGGGACTAGGTGAGCAGTTCTTC.

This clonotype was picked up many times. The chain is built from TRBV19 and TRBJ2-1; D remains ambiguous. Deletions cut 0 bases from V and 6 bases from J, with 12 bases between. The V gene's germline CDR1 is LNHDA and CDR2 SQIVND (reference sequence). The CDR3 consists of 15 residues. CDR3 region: CASSIEAKRFNEQFF. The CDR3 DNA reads TGTGCCAGTAGTATAGAGGCAAAACGGTTCAATGAGCAGTTCTTC.

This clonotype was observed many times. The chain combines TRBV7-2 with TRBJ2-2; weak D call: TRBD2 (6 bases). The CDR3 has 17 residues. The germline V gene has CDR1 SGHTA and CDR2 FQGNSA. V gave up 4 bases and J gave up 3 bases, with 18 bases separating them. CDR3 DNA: TGTGCCAGCAGCTCCGCCCGTAGTAGCGGATACACCGGGGAGCTGTTTTTT. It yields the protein CASSSARSSGYTGELFF.

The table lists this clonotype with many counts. The CDR3 DNA sequence: TGTGCCAGCAGCCCACTGGGGGGGACTGGGACAGGGGGCATGAACACTGAAGCTTTCTTT. Its translation: CASSPLGGTGTGGMNTEAFF. This sequence joins TRBV7-8 and TRBJ1-1, with TRBD1 identical over 12 bases. The germline CDR1 and CDR2 sequences are SGHVS and FQNEAQ. The CDR3 loop spans 20 amino acids. Trimming removed 5 bases from V and 0 bases from J; junction bases left unmatched: 16.

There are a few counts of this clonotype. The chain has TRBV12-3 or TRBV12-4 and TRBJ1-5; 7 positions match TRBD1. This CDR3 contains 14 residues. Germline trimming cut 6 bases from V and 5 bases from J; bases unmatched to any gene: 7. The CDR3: CASRKAGTDQPQHF. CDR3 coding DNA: TGTGCCAGCAGAAAAGCAGGGACAGATCAGCCCCAGCATTTT.

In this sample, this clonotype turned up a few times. CDR3 nucleotides: TGTGCCAGCGGGCCCCAAAGGTTCCAAGAGACCCAGTACTTC. The encoded protein is CASGPQRFQETQYF. This chain uses TRBV7-6 with TRBJ2-5; unclear D gene. Germline CDR1 reads SGHVS; CDR2 reads FNYEAQ. V shed 8 bases and J shed 1 base, with 14 bases lying between them. The CDR3 extends over 14 amino acids.